This T cell receptor beta chain is from a study of CD8 T cells in ankylosing spondylitis. Worth noting for this clonotype: Antigen: not known.

Scientists made TCR beta libraries using quantitative 5'-RACE with molecular barcodes. MiXCR was run by TCRdb on the 5' RACE reads, yielding one entry per CDR3 protein. The sample consists of a few hundred thousand distinct CDR3 sequences, roughly a sixth of them appearing once. V lost 1 base, J lost 4 bases, and 11 bases lay in between. The germline V gene encodes CDR1 SGHKS and CDR2 YYEKEE (reference sequence). The CDR3 consists of 15 residues. Whole-study findings and limits: The authors found the disease-linked clones to be CD8+ and relatively rare in peripheral blood. Significant enrichment of disease-linked clones was reportedly seen in matched ankylosing spondylitis synovial fluid. The study identified a TCR beta motif of about eight highly homologous variants that appeared characteristic of ankylosing spondylitis blood.

The sample comprised blood, either unsorted or a sorted T cell fraction (not recorded which). The chain combines TRBV5-5 with TRBJ2-2; TRBD1 might be the D (6 bases). The receptor was isolated from a male donor with ankylosing spondylitis. The CDR3 is CASSLTGFGTGELFF. Written as DNA, the CDR3 is TGTGCCAGCAGCTTGACAGGGTTTGGCACCGGGGAGCTGTTTTTT.